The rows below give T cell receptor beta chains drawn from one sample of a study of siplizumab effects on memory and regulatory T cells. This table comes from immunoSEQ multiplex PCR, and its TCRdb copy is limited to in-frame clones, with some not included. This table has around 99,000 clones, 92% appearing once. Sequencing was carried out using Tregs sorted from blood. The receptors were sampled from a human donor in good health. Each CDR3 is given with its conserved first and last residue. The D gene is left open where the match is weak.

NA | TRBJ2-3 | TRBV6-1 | TGTGCCAGCAGTGTCGGAGATACGCAGTATTTT | CASSVGDTQYF
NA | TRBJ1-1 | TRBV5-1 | TGCGCCAGCAGCTTGGGGGTGACAGATAGCATCTCCGAAGCTTTCTTT | CASSLGVTDSISEAFF
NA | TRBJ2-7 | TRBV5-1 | TGCGCCAGCAGCCCCTTCCGGCGGACGGGGACCTACGAGCAGTACTTC | CASSPFRRTGTYEQYF
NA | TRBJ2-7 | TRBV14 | TGTGCCAGCAGGAGCCGGGGGGCCCCCCTCTACGAGCAGTACTTC | CASRSRGAPLYEQYF
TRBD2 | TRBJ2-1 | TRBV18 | TGTGCCAGCTCACCAAGGGAGGGCCTGGCCAATGAGCAGTTCTTC | CASSPREGLANEQFF
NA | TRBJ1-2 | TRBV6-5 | TGTGCCAGCAGTTACTCGTCTCCCTTCTATGGCTACACCTTC | CASSYSSPFYGYTF
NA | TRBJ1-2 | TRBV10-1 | TGCGCCAGCAGTGACGGGGCTAACTATGGCTACACCTTC | CASSDGANYGYTF
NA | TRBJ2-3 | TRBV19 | TGTGCCAGTAGATTTGGGGCCTTTAACACAGATACGCAGTATTTT | CASRFGAFNTDTQYF
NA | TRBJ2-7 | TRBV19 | TGTGCCAGGAAACTCCGGGACACCCGCTACGAGCAGTACTTC | CARKLRDTRYEQYF
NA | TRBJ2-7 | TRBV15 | TGTGCCACCAGCAGCCGATACTACGAGCAGTACTTC | CATSSRYYEQYF
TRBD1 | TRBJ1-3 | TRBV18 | TGTGCCAGCTCACCCCCCCGGGACAGGTACACCATATATTTT | CASSPPRDRYTIYF
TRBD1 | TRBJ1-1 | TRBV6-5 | TGTGCCAGCAGAACCGGGACAGCCAACACTGAAGCTTTCTTT | CASRTGTANTEAFF
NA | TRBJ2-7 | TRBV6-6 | TGTGCCAGCAGTTCGTGGGGTTACGAGCAGTACTTC | CASSSWGYEQYF
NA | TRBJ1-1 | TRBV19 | TGTGCCAGTAGTAGAACCTTCGGGGACGGGCACGCTTTCTTT | CASSRTFGDGHAFF